This passage covers 22 T cell receptor beta chains from one sample sequenced in a study of response to subunit inactivated influenza vaccine. TCRdb redid the calling of the RT-PCR reads with MiXCR, one entry per CDR3 protein. The sample yields hundreds of thousands of distinct CDR3 sequences, about 12% seen once. This specimen consisted of PBMCs from blood, obtained on the day of vaccination. All receptors derive from a man in his forties or fifties who received an inactivated influenza vaccine.

The chain links TRBV12-3 or TRBV12-4 to TRBJ2-2; D gene unclear. V was shortened by 7 bases and J by 1 base, with 16 bases between the two germline ends. The length of the CDR3 is 16 residues. In nucleotides, the CDR3 is TGTGCCAGCATCTACGGTGGATTATTGAACACCGGGGAGCTGTTTTTT. Translation: CASIYGGLLNTGELFF.

This clonotype was recorded many times. The chain has TRBV27 and TRBJ2-1; maybe TRBD2 (6 bases). Germline CDR1 is MNHEY and CDR2 is SMNVEV (reference sequence). V lost 4 bases and J lost 3, with 13 bases in between. The CDR3 is 15 amino acids. CDR3 loop: CASSSLPGLYNEQFF. CDR3 nucleotide sequence: TGTGCCAGCAGTTCTCTCCCGGGACTCTACAATGAGCAGTTCTTC.

The chain couples TRBV7-2 to TRBJ2-2; D is perhaps TRBD1 (6 bases). Germline V gene lookup returns CDR1 SGHTA and CDR2 FQGNSA. V was trimmed by 3 bases and J by 4 bases, leaving 12 bases between them. CDR3 size: 15 residues. The CDR3 nucleotides are TGTGCCAGCAGCTTTCAAACAGGGCTCACCGGGGAGCTGTTTTTT. As protein: CASSFQTGLTGELFF.

This clonotype was observed many times. V gene TRBV2 combines with J gene TRBJ1-1, with D unclear. Germline assignment: CDR1 SNHLY and CDR2 FYNNEI. Trimming took 5 bases from V and 7 from J, leaving 14 bases between them. This CDR3 is 13 amino acids long. The CDR3 sequence is CASSSNILDEAFF. CDR3 DNA sequence: TGTGCCAGCAGTAGTAACATCTTAGATGAAGCTTTCTTT.

The rearrangement joins TRBV6-5 to TRBJ2-7; 7 nucleotides line up with TRBD1. The germline gives CDR1 MNHEY, CDR2 SVGAGI. This CDR3 has 14 amino acids. The junction had 3 bases not matched to a gene; V was cut back by 4 bases and J by 0 bases. The CDR3 DNA follows: TGTGCCAGCAGTTGGGACAGCAGCTCCTACGAGCAGTACTTC. Translation: CASSWDSSSYEQYF.

This clonotype was counted at least ten times. The CDR3 DNA reads TGTGCCAGCAGCCCAACATGGGGCACTGAAGCTTTCTTT. It translates to CASSPTWGTEAFF. The chain links TRBV3-1 to TRBJ1-1; the D is unclear. Germline V gene data show CDR1 as LGHDT and CDR2 as YNNKEL (reference sequence). The CDR3 totals 13 residues. With 4 bases removed from V and 4 bases from J, the gap between germline ends came to 10 bases.

This clonotype was counted a few times. The genes are TRBV4-3 and TRBJ2-2; 9 nucleotides align to TRBD2. Germline assignment: CDR1 LGHNA and CDR2 YSLEER. V lost 0 bases, J lost 1 base, and 6 bases stayed unmatched. This CDR3 has 18 amino acids. CDR3 coding DNA: TGCGCCAGCAGCCAAGACCTAGCGGGGACCCTGAACACCGGGGAGCTGTTTTTT. This sequence encodes CASSQDLAGTLNTGELFF.

This clonotype was seen at least ten times. This rearrangement joins TRBV5-1 to TRBJ2-1, with 8 bases fitting TRBD2. The length of the CDR3 is 16 residues. The V segment lost 7 bases and the J segment 3 bases; nucleotides outside the gene matches: 12. Germline V gene lookup returns CDR1 SGHRS and CDR2 YFSETQ. CDR3 sequence: CASGDPLAGVYNEQFF. Written as DNA, the CDR3 is TGCGCCAGCGGGGACCCGCTAGCGGGCGTCTACAATGAGCAGTTCTTC.

This clonotype was seen only a few times. This chain links TRBV6-2 or TRBV6-3 with TRBJ1-5; tentatively, D is TRBD1 (6 bases). Trimming took off 6 bases at V and 4 bases at J, with 10 bases between the two ends. Germline assignment: CDR1 MNHEY and CDR2 SVGEGT. The CDR3 runs 13 residues. The chain's CDR3 is CASSNRENQPQHF. The CDR3 DNA reads as TGTGCCAGCAGCAACAGGGAGAATCAGCCCCAGCATTTT.

This clonotype was detected a few times. The chain is built from TRBV5-1 and TRBJ1-5, with a tentative D call TRBD1 (6 bases). This CDR3 spans 15 amino acids. Germline assignment: CDR1 SGHRS and CDR2 YFSETQ. Trimming took off 6 bases at V and 4 bases at J, with 17 bases between the two ends. The CDR3 nucleotides are TGCGCCAGCACCTTAGATGGACAGCTAAATCAGCCCCAGCATTTT. Protein product: CASTLDGQLNQPQHF.

This chain uses TRBV5-6 with TRBJ2-7; D ambiguous. CDR1 SGHDT and CDR2 YYEEEE come from the germline V gene. Trimming stripped 4 bases from V and 3 bases from J, with 17 bases between. The CDR3 sequence is 15 residues long. The CDR3 protein is CASSLSLTAFYEQYF. As DNA, the CDR3 is TGTGCCAGCAGCCTTAGTTTGACGGCCTTCTACGAGCAGTACTTC. The full variable domain, its missing parts supplied by reference TRBV5-6 and TRBJ2-7, is DAGVTQSPTHLIKTRGQQVTLRCSPKSGHDTVSWYQQALGQGPQFIFQYYEEEERQRGNFPDRFSGHQFPNYSSELNVNALLLGDSALYLCASSLSLTAFYEQYFGPGTRLTVT.

This clonotype appeared many times. The rearrangement links TRBV5-1 to TRBJ2-7, with D perhaps TRBD2 (6 bases). The CDR3 covers 14 residues. Germline V gives CDR1 SGHRS, CDR2 YFSETQ. V dropped 5 bases and J dropped 4 bases, with 16 bases sitting between them. The CDR3 spells CASRDQGLEYEQYF. CDR3 coding DNA: TGCGCCAGCAGAGATCAGGGACTTGAGTACGAGCAGTACTTC.

The V gene is TRBV6-5, the J gene TRBJ2-3; D call uncertain. CDR1 and CDR2 (germline): MNHEY, SVGAGI. This CDR3 is built from 14 residues. V lost 2 bases, J lost 2 bases, and 8 bases lay in between. CDR3 in amino acids: CASSYVSYTDTQYF. The DNA of the CDR3 is TGTGCCAGCAGTTACGTGTCCTACACAGATACGCAGTATTTT.

This chain uses TRBV3-1 with TRBJ2-3; D is uncertain. V shed 4 bases and J shed 5 bases, with 10 bases lying between them. Germline-derived CDR1 and CDR2 are LGHDT and YNNKEL (reference sequence). This CDR3 region has 13 residues. In DNA form, the CDR3 reads TGTGCCAGCAGCCCGAATCCCAAAGATACGCAGTATTTT. Its protein is CASSPNPKDTQYF.

This clonotype was found a few times. The CDR3 here is CASITGTSGLNEQFF. For the CDR3, the DNA is TGTGCCAGCATCACCGGGACTAGCGGTTTGAATGAGCAGTTCTTC. The genes are TRBV6-2 or TRBV6-3 and TRBJ2-1; TRBD2 aligns across 11 bases. From germline, CDR1 is MNHEY and CDR2 SVGEGT. After removal of 7 bases from V and 7 bases from J, the junction contained 9 bases not matched to a gene. The CDR3 has 15 residues.

J is TRBJ1-2 and V is TRBV7-9, with D unresolved. The CDR3 loop spans 11 amino acids. V was cut by 2 bases and J by 8 bases, with 6 bases left in between. Germline V gene sequence: CDR1 SEHNR, CDR2 FQNEAQ (reference sequence). CDR3 sequence (DNA): TGTGCCAGCAGCTTATCGACGGGCTACACCTTC. Its translation is CASSLSTGYTF.

This clonotype was seen at least ten times. The chain is built from TRBV28 and TRBJ1-2; 9 bases map to TRBD1. The CDR3 extends over 15 amino acids. Germline-derived CDR1 and CDR2 are MDHEN and SYDVKM. The V gene end was trimmed by 6 bases and the J gene end by 3 bases; junction bases not matched to a gene: 8. In nucleotides, the CDR3 is TGTGCCAGCAGGGACAGGGGACAAAGGGACTATGGCTACACCTTC. It is translated as CASRDRGQRDYGYTF.

This clonotype has only a few counts. This chain connects TRBV5-6 to TRBJ2-1; TRBD2 matches at 12 bases. The germline gives CDR1 SGHDT, CDR2 YYEEEE. V lost 6 bases, J lost 6 bases, and 7 bases stayed unmatched. This CDR3 is 15 amino acids long. This CDR3 reads CASTLTSGRPNEQFF. In DNA, the CDR3 is TGTGCCAGCACCCTCACTAGCGGGAGGCCCAATGAGCAGTTCTTC.

The V gene is TRBV7-9, the J gene TRBJ2-7; D possibly corresponds to TRBD2 (5 bases). The V and J ends lost 5 bases and 6 bases respectively, with 14 bases between them. CDR3 length: 13 amino acids. From germline, CDR1 is SEHNR and CDR2 FQNEAQ (reference sequence). CDR3: CASSPYPAGEQYF. CDR3 nucleotide sequence: TGTGCCAGCAGCCCCTATCCCGCGGGCGAGCAGTACTTC.

The V gene is TRBV7-8, the J gene TRBJ2-1; D is perhaps TRBD1 or TRBD2 (5 bases each). Deletions cut 4 bases from V and 9 bases from J, with 16 bases between. The CDR3 consists of 14 residues. Looked up from germline, CDR1 is SGHVS and CDR2 is FQNEAQ. The CDR3 here is CASSSRDRPSEQFF. The CDR3 DNA reads TGTGCCAGCAGCTCTAGGGACCGACCCAGTGAGCAGTTCTTC.

This clonotype has more than one count but fewer than ten. The V and J genes are TRBV20-1 and TRBJ2-1, with TRBD2 matching 7 bases. V was pared by 3 bases and J by 7 bases, with 6 bases of the junction left unmatched. CDR3 length: 13 residues. Germline V gene sequence: CDR1 DFQATT, CDR2 SNEGSKA (reference sequence). The CDR3: CSARLLAANEQFF. CDR3 nucleotides: TGCAGTGCTAGGCTGCTAGCGGCAAATGAGCAGTTCTTC.

The chain recombines TRBV11-1 with TRBJ2-1, with 10 bases fitting TRBD2. The CDR3 sequence is 19 residues long. The V gene end was trimmed by 0 bases and the J gene end by 3 bases; junction bases not matched to a gene: 11. Germline assignment: CDR1 SGHAT and CDR2 FQDESV (reference sequence). CDR3 region: CASSLARLAGVLIYNEQFF. The DNA for the CDR3 is TGTGCCAGCAGCTTAGCGAGGCTAGCGGGAGTTTTAATCTACAATGAGCAGTTCTTC.